This record covers a single TCR beta chain. The target antigen is unknown. V was shortened by 11 bases and J by 0 bases, with 22 bases between the two germline ends. CDR1 is SGHNT, CDR2 YENEEA, per germline. The CDR3 is 16 amino acids. This sample is part of a study of cytomegalovirus exposure and HLA in healthy donors. General study findings and limits: There were reportedly fewer N-insertions in an Asian-associated ancestry cluster than the approximately 670-donor mean, in a later analysis. Earlier results showed most TCR beta V segments being productive about 87% or about 30% of the time.

PCR primers comprised 60 Vbeta and 13 Jbeta primers. The table came from immunoSEQ multiplex PCR; TCRdb's copy has only in-frame clones and leaves some out. The table lists around 190,000 clones, 86% of them singletons. This clonotype was obtained from a woman in her 30s in good health and CMV-seronegative. The chain employs TRBV11-3 and TRBJ1-2; D is ambiguous. Specimen: PBMCs. CDR3 residues: CALTSGLCPANYGYTF. In nucleotides, the CDR3 is TGTGCCCTGACCTCAGGCCTCTGCCCAGCTAACTATGGCTACACCTTC.